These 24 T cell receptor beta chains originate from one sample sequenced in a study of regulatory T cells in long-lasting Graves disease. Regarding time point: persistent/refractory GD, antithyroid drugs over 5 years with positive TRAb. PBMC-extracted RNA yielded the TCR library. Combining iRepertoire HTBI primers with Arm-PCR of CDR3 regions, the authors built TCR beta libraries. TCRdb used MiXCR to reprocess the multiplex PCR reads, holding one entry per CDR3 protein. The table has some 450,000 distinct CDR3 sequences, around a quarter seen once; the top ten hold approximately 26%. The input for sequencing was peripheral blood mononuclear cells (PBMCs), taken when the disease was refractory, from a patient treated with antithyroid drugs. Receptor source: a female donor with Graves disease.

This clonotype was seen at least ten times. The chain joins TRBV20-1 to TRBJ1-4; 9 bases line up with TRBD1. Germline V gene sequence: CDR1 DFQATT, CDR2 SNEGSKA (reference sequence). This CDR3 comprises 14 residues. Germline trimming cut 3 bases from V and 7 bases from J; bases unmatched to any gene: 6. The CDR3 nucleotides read TGCAGTGCTAGGGATGGGACAGGGATTGAAAAACTGTTTTTT. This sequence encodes CSARDGTGIEKLFF.

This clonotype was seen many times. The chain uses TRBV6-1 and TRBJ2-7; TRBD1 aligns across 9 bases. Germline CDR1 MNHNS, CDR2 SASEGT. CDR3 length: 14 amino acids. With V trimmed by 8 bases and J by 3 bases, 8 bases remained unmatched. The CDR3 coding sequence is TGTGCCAGCCTAGGGACAGGGAGACTCTACGAGCAGTACTTC. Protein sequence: CASLGTGRLYEQYF.

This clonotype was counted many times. In nucleotides, the CDR3 is TGTGCCAGCAGTCCCCTCCTCAGGCAGGCCAATGAAAAACTGTTTTTT. Its translation: CASSPLLRQANEKLFF. The rearrangement joins TRBV2 to TRBJ1-4, with no clear D. The germline V and J ends were trimmed by 5 bases and 5 bases, with 18 bases remaining between them. CDR1 is SNHLY and CDR2 is FYNNEI in the germline V gene. This CDR3 has 16 amino acids.

The chain's CDR3 is CASSLWNTNTEAFF. The CDR3 DNA reads as TGCGCCAGCAGCTTGTGGAACACGAACACTGAAGCTTTCTTT. The rearrangement uses TRBV5-1 and TRBJ1-1; no clear D. Germline lookup yields CDR1 SGHRS and CDR2 YFSETQ. V dropped 1 base and J dropped 1 base, with 8 bases sitting between them. The CDR3 length is 14 residues.

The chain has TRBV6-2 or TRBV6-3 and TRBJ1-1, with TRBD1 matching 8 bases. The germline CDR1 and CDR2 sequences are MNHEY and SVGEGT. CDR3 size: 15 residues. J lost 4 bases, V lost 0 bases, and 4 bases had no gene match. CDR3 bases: TGTGCCAGCAGTTACTCGACAGGGGCAGTCACTGAAGCTTTCTTT. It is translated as CASSYSTGAVTEAFF.

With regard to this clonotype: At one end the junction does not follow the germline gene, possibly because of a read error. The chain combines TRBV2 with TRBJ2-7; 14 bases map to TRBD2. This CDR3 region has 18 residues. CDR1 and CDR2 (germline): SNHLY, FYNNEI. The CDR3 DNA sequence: TGTGCCAGCCTAGGGACTAGCGGGAGTTCAACTGTCCCCTACGAGCAGCACTTC. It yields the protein CASLGTSGSSTVPYEQHF. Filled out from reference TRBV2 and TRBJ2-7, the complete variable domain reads EPEVTQTPSHQVTQMGQEVILRCVPISNHLYFYWYRQILGQKVEFLVSFYNNEISEKSEIFDDQFSVERPDGSNFTLKIRSTKLEDSAMYFCASLGTSGSSTVPYEQHFGPGTRLTVT.

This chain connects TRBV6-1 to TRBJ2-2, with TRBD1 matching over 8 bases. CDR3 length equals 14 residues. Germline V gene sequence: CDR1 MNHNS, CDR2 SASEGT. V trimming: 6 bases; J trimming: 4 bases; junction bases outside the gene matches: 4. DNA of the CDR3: TGTGCCAGCAGGGCCACAGGGGGCACCGGGGAGCTGTTTTTT. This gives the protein CASRATGGTGELFF.

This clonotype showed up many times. CDR3 sequence reads: CATSRDLGLAGFYEQYF. CDR3 DNA: TGTGCCACCAGCAGAGACCTGGGACTAGCGGGATTCTACGAGCAGTACTTC. The V call is TRBV15, the J call TRBJ2-7; 13 bases are a match to TRBD2. The junction had 5 bases not matched to a gene; V was cut back by 0 bases and J by 3 bases. CDR3 length equals 17 residues. Germline V lookup: CDR1 LNHNV, CDR2 YYDKDF (reference sequence).

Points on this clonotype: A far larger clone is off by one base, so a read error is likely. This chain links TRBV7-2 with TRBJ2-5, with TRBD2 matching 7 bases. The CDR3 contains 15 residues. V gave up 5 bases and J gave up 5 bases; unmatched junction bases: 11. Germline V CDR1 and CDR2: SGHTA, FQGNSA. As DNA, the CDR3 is TGTGCCAGCAGCCCCCCCGGAGCGGGGCGGGAGACCCAGTACTTC. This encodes CASSPPGAGRETQYF.

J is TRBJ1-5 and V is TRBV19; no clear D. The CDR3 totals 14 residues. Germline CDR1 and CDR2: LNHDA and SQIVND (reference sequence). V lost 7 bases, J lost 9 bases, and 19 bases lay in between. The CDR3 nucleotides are TGTGCCAGTAAGGAAATCGAATCAGTAGCGCCCCAGCATTTT. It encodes CASKEIESVAPQHF.

CDR3 in DNA: TGCAGTGCTAGAGATCCTCAACAACCAGTTGGAGAGACCCAGTACTTC. Translation: CSARDPQQPVGETQYF. This chain connects TRBV20-1 to TRBJ2-5, with D unclear. The CDR3 consists of 16 residues. Trimming shortened V by 0 bases and J by 4 bases, and 18 bases separated the two germline ends. Per the germline V gene, CDR1 is DFQATT and CDR2 is SNEGSKA (reference sequence).

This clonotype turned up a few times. DNA of the CDR3: TGCAGTGATAACACTAACTATGGCTACACCTTC. This encodes CSDNTNYGYTF. This rearrangement joins TRBV20-1 to TRBJ1-2; no definite D call. V dropped 7 bases and J dropped 0 bases, with 6 bases sitting between them. This CDR3 spans 11 amino acids. CDR1 and CDR2 from the germline V gene are DFQATT and SNEGSKA (reference sequence).

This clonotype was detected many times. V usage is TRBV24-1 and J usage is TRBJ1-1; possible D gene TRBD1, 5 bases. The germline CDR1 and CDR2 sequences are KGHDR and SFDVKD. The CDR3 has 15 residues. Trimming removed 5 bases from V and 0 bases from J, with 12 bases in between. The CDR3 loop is CATSGKQGVNTEAFF. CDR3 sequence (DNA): TGTGCCACCAGTGGTAAGCAGGGTGTGAACACTGAAGCTTTCTTT.

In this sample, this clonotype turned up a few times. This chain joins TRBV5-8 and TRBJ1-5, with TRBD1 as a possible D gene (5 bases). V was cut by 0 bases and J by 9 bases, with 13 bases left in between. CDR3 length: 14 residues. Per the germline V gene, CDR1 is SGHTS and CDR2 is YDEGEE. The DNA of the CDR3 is TGTGCCAGCAGCTTGGTGGCAGGCGGGGGGCCCCAGCATTTT. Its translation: CASSLVAGGGPQHF.

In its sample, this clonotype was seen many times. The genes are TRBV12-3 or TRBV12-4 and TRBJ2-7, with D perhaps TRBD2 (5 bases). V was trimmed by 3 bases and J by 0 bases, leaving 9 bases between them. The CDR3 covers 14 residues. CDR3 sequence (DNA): TGTGCCAGCAGTTTGGCGGGTAACTCCTACGAGCAGTACTTC. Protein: CASSLAGNSYEQYF.

The CDR3 DNA reads TGCAGTGCTCGAAGGAACCCCGAAGCTTTCTTT. Its protein product is CSARRNPEAFF. The chain joins TRBV20-1 to TRBJ1-1; D not certain. This CDR3 contains 11 residues. The germline V gene encodes CDR1 DFQATT and CDR2 SNEGSKA (reference sequence). The V gene lost 5 bases and the J gene lost 8 bases, with 12 bases spanning the gap.

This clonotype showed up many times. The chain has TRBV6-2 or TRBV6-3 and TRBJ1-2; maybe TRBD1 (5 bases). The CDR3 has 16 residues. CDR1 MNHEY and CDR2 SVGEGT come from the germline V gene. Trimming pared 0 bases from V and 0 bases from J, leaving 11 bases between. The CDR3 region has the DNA TGTGCCAGCAGTTACTCGGGGGATTCCGCTAACTATGGCTACACCTTC. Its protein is CASSYSGDSANYGYTF.

The CDR3 loop is CASSLLEPFPGELFF. The DNA of the CDR3 is TGTGCCAGCAGTTTACTAGAACCCTTCCCCGGGGAGCTGTTTTTT. V and J are TRBV27 and TRBJ2-2; D gene uncertain. Trimming shortened V by 2 bases and J by 6 bases, and 13 bases separated the two germline ends. Germline assignment: CDR1 MNHEY and CDR2 SMNVEV (reference sequence). The CDR3 loop spans 15 amino acids.

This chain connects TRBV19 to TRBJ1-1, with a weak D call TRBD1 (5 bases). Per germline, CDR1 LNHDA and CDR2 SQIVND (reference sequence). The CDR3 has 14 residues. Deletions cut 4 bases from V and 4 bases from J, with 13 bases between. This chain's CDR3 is CASSKTGGTTEAFF. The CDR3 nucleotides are TGTGCCAGTAGTAAAACAGGCGGGACCACTGAAGCTTTCTTT.

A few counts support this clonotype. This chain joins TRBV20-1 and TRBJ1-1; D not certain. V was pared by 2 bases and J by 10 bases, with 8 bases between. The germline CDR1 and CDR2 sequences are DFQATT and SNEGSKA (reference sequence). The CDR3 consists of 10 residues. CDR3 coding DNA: TGCAGTGCTAGAAAGTTGGGAGCTTTCTTT. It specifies CSARKLGAFF.

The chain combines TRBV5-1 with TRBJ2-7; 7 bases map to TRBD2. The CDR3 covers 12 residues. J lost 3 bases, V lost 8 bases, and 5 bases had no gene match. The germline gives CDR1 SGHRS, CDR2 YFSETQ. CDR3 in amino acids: CASTGTNYEQYF. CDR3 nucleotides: TGCGCCAGTACCGGGACTAACTACGAGCAGTACTTC.

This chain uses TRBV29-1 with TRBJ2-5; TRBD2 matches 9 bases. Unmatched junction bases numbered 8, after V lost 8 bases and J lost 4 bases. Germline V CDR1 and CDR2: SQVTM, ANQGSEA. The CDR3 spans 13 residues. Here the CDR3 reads CSWREGYRETQYF. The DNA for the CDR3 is TGCAGCTGGCGGGAGGGATACCGAGAGACCCAGTACTTC.

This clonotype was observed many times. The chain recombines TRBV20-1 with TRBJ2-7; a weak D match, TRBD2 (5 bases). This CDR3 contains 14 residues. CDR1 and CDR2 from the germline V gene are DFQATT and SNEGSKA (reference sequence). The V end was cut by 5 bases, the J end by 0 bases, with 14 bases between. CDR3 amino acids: CSAVAGGSSYEQYF. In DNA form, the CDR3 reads TGCAGTGCTGTAGCCGGCGGGTCCTCCTACGAGCAGTACTTC.

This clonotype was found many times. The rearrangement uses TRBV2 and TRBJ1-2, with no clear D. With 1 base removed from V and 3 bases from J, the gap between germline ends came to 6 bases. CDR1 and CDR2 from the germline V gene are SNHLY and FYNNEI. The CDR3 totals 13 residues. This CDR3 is CASSEEGDYGYTF. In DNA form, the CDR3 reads TGTGCCAGCAGTGAAGAGGGAGACTATGGCTACACCTTC.